This T cell receptor beta chain was documented in a study of patients and donors after allogeneic stem cell transplantation. V lost 5 bases to trimming and J lost 1 base, with 14 bases between them. Germline CDR1 SGHAT, CDR2 FQNNGV. This CDR3 has 15 residues. Each CDR3 protein is one row after TCRdb ran MiXCR on the RT-PCR reads. The table has over 150,000 distinct CDR3 sequences, roughly two fifths seen once. This chain connects TRBV11-2 to TRBJ1-1; D not certain. Sequenced input: blood, either unsorted or a sorted T cell fraction (not recorded which). The origin of this receptor is a human donor who was either an allogeneic HSCT recipient or a stem cell or donor lymphocyte infusion donor (not recorded which). It is not recorded whose cells these are; they may come from a transplant donor. This chain's CDR3 is CASSQRWVKNTEAFF. Here the CDR3 DNA reads TGTGCCAGCAGCCAACGGTGGGTTAAGAACACTGAAGCTTTCTTT.